One sample yielded the 21 T cell receptor beta chains listed below, sequenced in a study of blood T cell repertoires in COVID-19. Only in-frame clones appear in the TCRdb table, and some are missing; sequencing was by immunoSEQ multiplex PCR. The table includes around 80,000 clones, about 88% detected once. The sequenced sample consisted of peripheral blood. These receptors were collected from an elderly man with active or convalescent COVID-19.

This clone appeared once. The chain recombines TRBV11-3 with TRBJ1-3; D call uncertain. The CDR3 covers 17 residues. Looked up from germline, CDR1 is SGHNT and CDR2 is YENEEA. V was cut by 1 base and J by 0 bases, with 13 bases left in between. For the CDR3, the DNA is TGTGCCAGCAGCTTAGGCAGCGGGATAAGCTCTGGAAACACCATATATTTT. Translation gives CASSLGSGISSGNTIYF.

This clone was seen just once. The rearrangement uses TRBV7-8 and TRBJ2-5, with a tentative D call TRBD2 (6 bases). CDR3 length: 13 amino acids. Germline V gene sequence: CDR1 SGHVS, CDR2 FQNEAQ. Trimming took off 4 bases at V and 2 bases at J, with 8 bases between the two ends. The DNA for the CDR3 is TGTGCCAGCAGCTGGGGACTTCAAGAGACCCAGTACTTC. Translated, it gives CASSWGLQETQYF.

This clone was detected only once. Other DNA sequences in the sample encode the same CDR3. V and J are TRBV5-1 and TRBJ1-1; 8 bases are a match to TRBD1. Germline-derived CDR1 and CDR2 are SGHRS and YFSETQ. CDR3 length: 12 residues. Trimming cost V 5 bases and J 11 bases; bases outside gene matches: 8. The CDR3 bases are TGCGCCAGCAGTGGCGACAGGGGTAGGGCTTTCTTT. Its translation: CASSGDRGRAFF.

V gene TRBV30 combines with J gene TRBJ1-5; the D gene is possibly TRBD1 (6 bases). The CDR3 covers 13 residues. Germline assignment: CDR1 GTSNPN and CDR2 SVGIG (reference sequence). Deletions cut 5 bases from V and 3 bases from J, with 11 bases between. CDR3 amino acids: CAWGGQTNQPQHF. For the CDR3, the DNA is TGTGCCTGGGGAGGACAGACCAATCAGCCCCAGCATTTT.

This chain joins TRBV5-6 and TRBJ2-6; TRBD2 agrees at 9 bases. Germline V gives CDR1 SGHDT, CDR2 YYEEEE. Trimming at V came to 1 base and at J to 1 base, leaving 9 bases not matched to a gene. This CDR3 region has 19 residues. CDR3 region: CASSLLGLAGNSGANVLTF. CDR3 in DNA: TGTGCCAGCAGCTTGTTGGGGCTAGCGGGGAATTCTGGGGCCAACGTCCTGACTTTC.

The chain recombines TRBV4-1 with TRBJ1-6; D perhaps matches TRBD1 (6 bases). Germline assignment: CDR1 MGHRA and CDR2 YSYEKL. The CDR3 contains 15 residues. The ends were cut back, 0 bases at V and 11 bases at J, with 14 bases in the middle. For the CDR3, the DNA is TGCGCCAGCAGCCAAGACCCAACAGGGTCCCCACCCCTCCACTTT. Residues: CASSQDPTGSPPLHF.

The chain employs TRBV7-2 and TRBJ1-2, with 10 bases fitting TRBD1. Looked up from germline, CDR1 is SGHTA and CDR2 is FQGNSA. The CDR3 totals 16 residues. V lost 5 bases to trimming and J lost 4 bases; unmatched junction nucleotides: 10. CDR3 DNA: TGTGCCAGCAGCACCGGGGGACAGGGGCCCCTCTATGGCTACACCTTC. Translated, it gives CASSTGGQGPLYGYTF.

A note on this clone: This sample includes further DNA sequences coding for the same CDR3. The rearrangement joins TRBV19 to TRBJ1-1, with D hard to call. Trimming stripped 5 bases from V and 3 bases from J, with 10 bases between. This CDR3 has 13 amino acids. Germline CDR1 LNHDA, CDR2 SQIVND (reference sequence). The CDR3 region is CASSSTGDTEAFF. For the CDR3, the DNA is TGTGCCAGTAGTTCGACGGGAGACACTGAAGCTTTCTTT.

This clone was counted a single time. The chain combines TRBV28 with TRBJ1-5; 7 positions match TRBD1. The CDR3 runs 17 residues. The ends lost 6 bases at V and 9 bases at J; junction bases unmatched: 20. CDR1 and CDR2 from the germline V gene are MDHEN and SYDVKM. The CDR3 DNA sequence: TGTGCCAGCAGCCTACTCCTATCGGGGACAGCCTTTTCGCCCCAGCATTTT. Its translation is CASSLLLSGTAFSPQHF.

The CDR3 sequence is CAWSVLGAGVDTQYF. The CDR3, as DNA: TGTGCCTGGAGTGTCTTAGGGGCGGGAGTCGATACGCAGTATTTT. The J gene is TRBJ2-3, the V gene TRBV30, with 7 bases lining up with TRBD2. The V and J ends lost 0 bases and 6 bases, in that order; junction bases with no gene match: 9. CDR1 GTSNPN and CDR2 SVGIG come from the germline V gene (reference sequence). The CDR3 covers 15 residues.

As for this clone: Other DNA sequences within the sample encode an identical CDR3. This chain uses TRBV5-1 with TRBJ2-1, with D maybe TRBD1 (5 bases). In germline, CDR1 is SGHRS, CDR2 YFSETQ. V was trimmed by 1 base and J by 0 bases, leaving 8 bases between them. CDR3 size: 15 residues. For the CDR3, the DNA is TGCGCCAGCAGCTTGCAGGGTAGCTCCTACAATGAGCAGTTCTTC. Protein product: CASSLQGSSYNEQFF.

The J gene is TRBJ2-3, the V gene TRBV19; TRBD1 aligns across 8 bases. CDR3 length: 14 amino acids. Germline V gives CDR1 LNHDA, CDR2 SQIVND (reference sequence). Unmatched junction bases numbered 9, after V lost 7 bases and J lost 6 bases. The CDR3 DNA reads TGTGCCAGTAACCCGACAGGGGCATTCGATACGCAGTATTTT. Its protein product is CASNPTGAFDTQYF. The variable domain in full, with the rest retrieved from reference TRBV19 and TRBJ2-3, is DGGITQSPKYLFRKEGQNVTLSCEQNLNHDAMYWYRQDPGQGLRLIYYSQIVNDFQKGDIAEGYSVSREKKESFPLTVTSAQKNPTAFYLCASNPTGAFDTQYFGPGTRLTVL.

This clone was seen a handful of times. The rearrangement links TRBV2 to TRBJ2-7; D unclear. Trimming pared 3 bases from V and 7 bases from J, leaving 10 bases between. This CDR3 comprises 12 residues. Germline CDR1 is SNHLY and CDR2 is FYNNEI. Written as DNA, the CDR3 is TGTGCCAGCAGTGACCGCGTTAGTGAGCAGTACGTC. Protein sequence: CASSDRVSEQYV.

A remark on this clone: The same CDR3 also results from other DNA sequences found in this sample. The chain joins TRBV19 to TRBJ1-1; TRBD1 aligns across 8 bases. The J segment lost 2 bases and the V segment lost 4 bases, leaving 3 bases of the junction unmatched. CDR3 size: 14 residues. The germline CDR1 and CDR2 sequences are LNHDA and SQIVND (reference sequence). The CDR3 DNA reads as TGTGCCAGTAGTAAGACAGGGGTCAACACTGAAGCTTTCTTT. Translated: CASSKTGVNTEAFF.

V is TRBV25-1 and J is TRBJ2-1; 13 nucleotides line up with TRBD2. Looked up from germline, CDR1 is MGHDK and CDR2 is SYGVNS. The CDR3 length is 16 residues. V was pared by 0 bases and J by 6 bases, with 2 bases of the junction left unmatched. CDR3 amino acids: CASSEYGTSGINEQFF. Here the CDR3 DNA reads TGTGCCAGCAGTGAATACGGGACTAGCGGGATCAATGAGCAGTTCTTC.

The V and J genes are TRBV5-1 and TRBJ1-2; D is uncertain. CDR3 length equals 13 residues. Germline lookup yields CDR1 SGHRS and CDR2 YFSETQ. Trimming left V 4 bases short and J 2 bases short, with 9 bases between. The CDR3 DNA is TGCGCCAGCAGCCTTAGTCCGAACTATGGCTACACCTTC. Amino acid sequence: CASSLSPNYGYTF.

The chain carries TRBV6-5 and TRBJ2-3; maybe TRBD2 (6 bases). The CDR3 totals 15 residues. V was trimmed by 0 bases and J by 5 bases, leaving 12 bases between them. Germline values: CDR1 MNHEY, CDR2 SVGAGI. CDR3 sequence (DNA): TGTGCCAGCAGTTACTCTGGGGGGAGAGGAGATACGCAGTATTTT. Encoded protein: CASSYSGGRGDTQYF.

This clone is a singleton in its sample. The junction and the germline gene differ at one end; a read error may be behind it. The chain carries TRBV3-1 (or the pseudogene TRBV3-2) and TRBJ1-4, with 8 positions matching TRBD1. Germline values: CDR1 LGHDT, CDR2 YNNKEL (reference sequence). The CDR3 is 16 residues long. The CDR3 loop is CASSHGQGSLNGKLFF. The CDR3, as DNA: TGTGCCAGCAGCCACGGACAGGGCTCCCTTAATGGAAAACTGTTTTTT.

This chain connects TRBV27 to TRBJ2-2; 10 bases are shared with TRBD2. Germline CDR1 reads MNHEY; CDR2 reads SMNVEV (reference sequence). Trimming took 4 bases from V and 7 from J; bases not matched to a gene: 9. The CDR3 runs to 16 residues. The DNA for the CDR3 is TGTGCCAGCAGTTCAGGACTAGCGGCTCAGGGCGGGGAGCTGTTTTTT. This encodes CASSSGLAAQGGELFF.

This chain uses TRBV19 with TRBJ1-2; TRBD1 matches 8 bases. This CDR3 comprises 15 residues. V lost 5 bases and J lost 3; bases outside the gene matches: 8. The germline V gene encodes CDR1 LNHDA and CDR2 SQIVND (reference sequence). This CDR3 reads CASSLRTGSDYGYTF. The CDR3 DNA reads TGTGCCAGTAGTCTAAGGACAGGGTCGGACTATGGCTACACCTTC.

This clone was seen more than once but under ten times. This chain links TRBV19 with TRBJ2-1; 10 nucleotides match TRBD1. The V gene's germline CDR1 is LNHDA and CDR2 SQIVND (reference sequence). The CDR3 loop spans 17 amino acids. The ends lost 3 bases at V and 8 bases at J; junction bases unmatched: 13. This chain's CDR3 is CASSISFAGTGDHEQFF. CDR3 bases: TGTGCCAGTAGTATTTCGTTTGCAGGGACAGGGGACCATGAGCAGTTCTTC.